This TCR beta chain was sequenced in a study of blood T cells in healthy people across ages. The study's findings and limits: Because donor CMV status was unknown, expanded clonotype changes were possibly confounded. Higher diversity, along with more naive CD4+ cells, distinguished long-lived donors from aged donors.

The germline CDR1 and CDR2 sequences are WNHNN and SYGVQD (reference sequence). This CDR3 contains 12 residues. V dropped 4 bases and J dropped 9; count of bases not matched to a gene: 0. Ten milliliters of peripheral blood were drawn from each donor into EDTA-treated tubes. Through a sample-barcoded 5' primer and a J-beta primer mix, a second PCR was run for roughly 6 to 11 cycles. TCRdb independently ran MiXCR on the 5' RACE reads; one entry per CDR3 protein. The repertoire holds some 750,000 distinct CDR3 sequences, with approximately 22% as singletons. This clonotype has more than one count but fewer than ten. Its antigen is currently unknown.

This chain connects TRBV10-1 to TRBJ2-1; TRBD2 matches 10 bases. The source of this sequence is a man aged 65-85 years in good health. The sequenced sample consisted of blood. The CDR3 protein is CASSGLAGEQFF. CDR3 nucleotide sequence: TGCGCCAGCAGTGGACTAGCGGGTGAGCAGTTCTTC.